The 21 T cell receptor beta chains below come from one sample, sequenced in a study of shared clonotypes between healthy human individuals. Clones were read by immunoSEQ multiplex PCR, and TCRdb kept only the in-frame ones, dropping some. The sample yields about 120,000 clones, around 66% seen once. The sequenced material came from memory CD8+ T cells sorted from blood. Subset: CD45RO+ cells pooled with CCR7-negative TemRA cells. The receptors originated from a woman in her 30s in good health.

This clone occurred once. V is TRBV11-2 and J is TRBJ2-1, with TRBD2 matching 7 bases. Germline CDR1 and CDR2: SGHAT and FQNNGV. V lost 3 bases to trimming and J lost 4 bases; unmatched junction nucleotides: 9. This CDR3 has 16 residues. CDR3 protein: CASSLIPAGVYNEQFF. In DNA, the CDR3 is TGTGCCAGCAGCTTGATTCCCGCGGGAGTGTACAATGAGCAGTTCTTC.

This chain links TRBV19 with TRBJ1-5, with D unresolved. CDR1 is LNHDA, CDR2 SQIVND, per germline (reference sequence). V lost 8 bases and J 1 base, leaving 15 bases between the germline ends. CDR3 length equals 15 residues. The CDR3 loop reads CASRPGFRSNQPQHF. CDR3 DNA sequence: TGTGCCAGTCGTCCAGGTTTTAGAAGCAATCAGCCCCAGCATTTT.

The chain joins TRBV6-4 to TRBJ2-1, with a weak D call TRBD1 (8 bases). This CDR3 spans 16 amino acids. V gave up 5 bases and J gave up 9 bases, with 23 bases separating them. The germline V gene has CDR1 MRHNA and CDR2 SNTAGT. CDR3 residues: CASSPGGDGTGVEQFF. In DNA, the CDR3 is TGTGCCAGCAGTCCTGGGGGGGACGGGACAGGCGTTGAGCAGTTCTTC.

This sequence joins TRBV10-1 and TRBJ2-7; 13 bases fit TRBD2. The J segment lost 7 bases and the V segment lost 0 bases, leaving 21 bases of the junction unmatched. This CDR3 region has 21 residues. Per germline, CDR1 WNHNN and CDR2 SYGVQD (reference sequence). For the CDR3, the DNA is TGCGCCAGCAGTGAGTCGGTGACTAGCGGGAGGTCCTCTCGGATAATGGGGGAGCAGTACTTC. This codes for CASSESVTSGRSSRIMGEQYF.

This chain links TRBV13 with TRBJ1-1, with 7 bases matching TRBD1. This CDR3 region has 13 residues. J lost 3 bases, V lost 4 bases, and 2 bases had no gene match. Germline assignment: CDR1 PRHDT and CDR2 FYEKMQ (reference sequence). The DNA for the CDR3 is TGTGCCAGCAGCTCGGGACAGCACACTGAAGCTTTCTTT. Translation gives CASSSGQHTEAFF.

The gene calls are TRBV5-1 and TRBJ2-7; D might be TRBD1 (6 bases). This CDR3 contains 14 residues. The V end was cut by 2 bases, the J end by 4 bases, with 13 bases between. Germline V gene lookup returns CDR1 SGHRS and CDR2 YFSETQ. The CDR3 sequence is CASSFGPGVYEQYF. CDR3 in DNA: TGCGCCAGCAGCTTCGGACCAGGGGTTTACGAGCAGTACTTC.

The chain's CDR3 is CASSQDDVLSEMSYNEQFF. DNA for the CDR3: TGTGCCAGCAGCCAAGACGACGTCCTTAGCGAGATGTCCTACAATGAGCAGTTCTTC. The chain combines TRBV4-2 with TRBJ2-1; tentatively, D is TRBD2 (5 bases). Germline V gene data show CDR1 as LGHNA and CDR2 as YNFKEQ. This CDR3 spans 19 amino acids. Trimming took 0 bases from V and 1 from J, leaving 19 bases between them.

This chain connects TRBV25-1 to TRBJ2-7, with a weak D call TRBD2 (6 bases). The length of the CDR3 is 12 residues. The germline V gene encodes CDR1 MGHDK and CDR2 SYGVNS. Trimming removed 8 bases from V and 3 bases from J, with 11 bases in between. DNA for the CDR3: TGTGCCAGCCGTGCGGGGCTCTACGAGCAGTACTTC. This encodes CASRAGLYEQYF.

The chain employs TRBV2 and TRBJ1-3; no reliable D call. The V and J ends lost 6 bases and 0 bases respectively, with 15 bases between them. The CDR3 length is 16 residues. Germline assignment: CDR1 SNHLY and CDR2 FYNNEI. CDR3 loop: CASRPGPWSSGNTIYF. CDR3 bases: TGTGCCAGCAGGCCCGGGCCCTGGAGCTCTGGAAACACCATATATTTT.

This chain connects TRBV19 to TRBJ2-5, with 8 bases aligning to TRBD2. The DNA end is more similar to TRBJ2-7, so the J call may be wrong. The CDR3 length is 15 residues. In germline, CDR1 is LNHDA, CDR2 SQIVND (reference sequence). CDR3 bases: TGTGCCAGTAGTACTGGACTAGCTCTTTACTACGAGCAGTACTTC. Translating it yields CASSTGLALYYEQYF.

The V and J genes are TRBV6-6 and TRBJ1-4; no definite D call. V lost 9 bases to trimming and J lost 0 bases, with 8 bases between them. CDR3 length: 13 residues. Germline V CDR1 and CDR2: MNHNY, SVGAGI (reference sequence). The CDR3 loop is CASVRATNEKLFF. CDR3 DNA sequence: TGTGCCAGTGTCAGAGCAACTAATGAAAAACTGTTTTTT.

The CDR3 reads CASSGRGLLNTEAFF. Here the CDR3 DNA reads TGTGCCAGCAGCGGCAGGGGGCTGCTTAACACTGAAGCTTTCTTT. The J gene is TRBJ1-1, the V gene TRBV7-9, with 8 positions matching TRBD1. The CDR3 consists of 15 residues. Per the germline V gene, CDR1 is SEHNR and CDR2 is FQNEAQ (reference sequence). Losses at the gene ends were 5 bases for V and 2 bases for J; bases not matched to a gene: 7.

The genes are TRBV25-1 and TRBJ2-1, with TRBD2 matching over 8 bases. Germline values: CDR1 MGHDK, CDR2 SYGVNS. This CDR3 spans 15 amino acids. J was trimmed by 6 bases and V by 4 bases; bases with no gene match: 8. In DNA, the CDR3 is TGTGCCAGCAGTGTGGAAATCGGGACTAGCAATGAGCAGTTCTTC. It specifies CASSVEIGTSNEQFF.

V is TRBV27 and J is TRBJ2-6, with 10 positions matching TRBD2. Germline CDR1 reads MNHEY; CDR2 reads SMNVEV (reference sequence). J lost 3 bases, V lost 3 bases, and 5 bases had no gene match. The CDR3 covers 17 residues. The CDR3 DNA follows: TGTGCCAGCAGTTTCCTAGCGGGAGCTTATGGGGCCAACGTCCTGACTTTC. It yields the protein CASSFLAGAYGANVLTF.

The CDR3 reads CASSTVEFYQPQHF. CDR3 coding DNA: TGTGCCAGTAGTACCGTCGAGTTCTATCAGCCCCAGCATTTT. The chain recombines TRBV19 with TRBJ1-5, with D uncertain. Trimming left V 4 bases short and J 5 bases short, with 12 bases between. CDR3 length equals 14 residues. The germline V gene has CDR1 LNHDA and CDR2 SQIVND (reference sequence).

The chain recombines TRBV5-1 with TRBJ2-7; D remains ambiguous. Per germline, CDR1 SGHRS and CDR2 YFSETQ. V was cut by 0 bases and J by 2 bases, with 12 bases left in between. CDR3 length: 15 amino acids. For the CDR3, the DNA is TGCGCCAGCAGCTTGGAGTCGTACACCACCTACGAGCAGTACTTC. This gives the protein CASSLESYTTYEQYF.

In this sample, this clone turned up a few times. The genes are TRBV6-5 and TRBJ2-1; the D call may be TRBD1 or TRBD2 (5 bases each). CDR3 size: 14 residues. Germline V gene sequence: CDR1 MNHEY, CDR2 SVGAGI. Between the trimmed V and J ends, which lost 5 bases and 7 bases, there was a span of 15 bases. CDR3 in amino acids: CASSEGREGNEQFF. CDR3 DNA sequence: TGTGCCAGCAGTGAGGGCAGGGAAGGGAATGAGCAGTTCTTC.

This clone was found a few times. The chain is built from TRBV25-1 and TRBJ2-3; TRBD2 agrees at 10 bases. The CDR3 contains 14 residues. J lost 5 bases, V lost 8 bases, and 7 bases had no gene match. The germline V gene has CDR1 MGHDK and CDR2 SYGVNS. This CDR3 reads CASGSGRAEDTQYF. The CDR3 bases are TGTGCCAGCGGGAGCGGGAGGGCCGAAGATACGCAGTATTTT.

The chain couples TRBV14 to TRBJ2-3, with D tentatively TRBD2 (6 bases). Trimming removed 1 base at V and 2 bases at J, with 28 bases between. Per germline, CDR1 SGHDN and CDR2 FVKESK. This CDR3 spans 21 amino acids. CDR3 amino acids: CASSQGWAWGGDEVNTDTQYF. As DNA, the CDR3 is TGTGCCAGCAGCCAAGGATGGGCTTGGGGAGGAGATGAAGTTAACACAGATACGCAGTATTTT.

The CDR3 sequence is CASSEALGIEYTQYF. Here the CDR3 DNA reads TGTGCCAGCAGTGAAGCGCTGGGGATAGAGTATACGCAGTATTTT. The gene calls are TRBV6-1 and TRBJ2-3; D remains ambiguous. Trimming removed 0 bases from V and 7 bases from J, with 14 bases in between. Germline V gene data show CDR1 as MNHNS and CDR2 as SASEGT. The CDR3 covers 15 residues.

This chain links TRBV6-6 with TRBJ1-4; D gene ambiguous. The CDR3 runs to 13 residues. Germline V gene lookup returns CDR1 MNHNY and CDR2 SVGAGI (reference sequence). V shed 6 bases and J shed 3 bases, with 8 bases lying between them. The CDR3 DNA reads TGTGCCAGCAGATGGGTGGCTAATGAAAAACTGTTTTTT. Translation gives CASRWVANEKLFF.